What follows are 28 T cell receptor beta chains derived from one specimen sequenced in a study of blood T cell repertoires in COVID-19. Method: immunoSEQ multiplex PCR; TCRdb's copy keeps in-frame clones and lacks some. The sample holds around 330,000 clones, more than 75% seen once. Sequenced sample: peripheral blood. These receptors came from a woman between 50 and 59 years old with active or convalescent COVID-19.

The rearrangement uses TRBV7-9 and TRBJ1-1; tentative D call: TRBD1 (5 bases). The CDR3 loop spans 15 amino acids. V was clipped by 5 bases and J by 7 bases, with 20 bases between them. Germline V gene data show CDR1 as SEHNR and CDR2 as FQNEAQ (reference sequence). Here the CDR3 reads CASSLSQGIWVEAFF. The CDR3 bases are TGTGCCAGCAGCCTAAGCCAGGGTATCTGGGTTGAAGCTTTCTTT.

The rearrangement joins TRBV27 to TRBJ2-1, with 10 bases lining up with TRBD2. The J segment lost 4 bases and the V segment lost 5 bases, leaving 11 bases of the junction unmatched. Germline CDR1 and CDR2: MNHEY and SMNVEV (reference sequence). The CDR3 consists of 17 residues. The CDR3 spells CASSPPPGTSAYNEQFF. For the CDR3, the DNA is TGTGCCAGCAGTCCACCCCCAGGGACTAGCGCGTACAATGAGCAGTTCTTC.

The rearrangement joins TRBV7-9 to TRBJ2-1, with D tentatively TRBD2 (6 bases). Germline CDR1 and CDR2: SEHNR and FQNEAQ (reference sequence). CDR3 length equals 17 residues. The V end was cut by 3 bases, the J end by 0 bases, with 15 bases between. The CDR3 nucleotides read TGTGCCAGCAGCTTGGGGGGACTTACCAGCTCCTACAATGAGCAGTTCTTC. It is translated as CASSLGGLTSSYNEQFF.

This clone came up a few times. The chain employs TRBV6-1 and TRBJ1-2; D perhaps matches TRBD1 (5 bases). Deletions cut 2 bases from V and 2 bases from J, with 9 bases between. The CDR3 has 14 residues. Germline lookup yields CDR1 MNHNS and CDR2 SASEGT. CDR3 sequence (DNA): TGTGCCAGCAGTGAAAGGGGAGGGAACTATGGCTACACCTTC. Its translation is CASSERGGNYGYTF.

The CDR3 spells CASSSRGTGGNTGELFF. The DNA for the CDR3 is TGTGCCAGCAGCTCCCGGGGGACAGGGGGGAACACCGGGGAGCTGTTTTTT. J is TRBJ2-2 and V is TRBV11-3; the match to TRBD1 covers 11 bases. The CDR3 consists of 17 residues. With V trimmed by 4 bases and J by 1 base, 5 bases remained unmatched. CDR1 and CDR2 from the germline V gene are SGHNT and YENEEA.

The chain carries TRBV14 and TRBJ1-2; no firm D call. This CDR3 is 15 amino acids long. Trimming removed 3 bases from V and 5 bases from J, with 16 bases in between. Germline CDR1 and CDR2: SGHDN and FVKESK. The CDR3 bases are TGTGCCAGCAGCCAGGACCATCGGAGGGCTTATGGCTACACCTTC. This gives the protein CASSQDHRRAYGYTF.

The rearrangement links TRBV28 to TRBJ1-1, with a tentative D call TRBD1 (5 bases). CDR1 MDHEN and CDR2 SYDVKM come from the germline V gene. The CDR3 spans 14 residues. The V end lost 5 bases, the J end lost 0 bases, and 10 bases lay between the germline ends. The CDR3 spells CASSPIRVNTEAFF. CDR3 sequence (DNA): TGTGCCAGCAGTCCTATCAGGGTGAACACTGAAGCTTTCTTT.

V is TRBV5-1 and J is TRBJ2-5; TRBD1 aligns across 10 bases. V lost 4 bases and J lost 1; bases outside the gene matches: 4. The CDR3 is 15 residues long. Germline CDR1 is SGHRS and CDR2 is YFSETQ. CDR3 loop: CASSPGTGVQETQYF. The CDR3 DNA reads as TGCGCCAGCAGCCCCGGGACAGGGGTCCAAGAGACCCAGTACTTC.

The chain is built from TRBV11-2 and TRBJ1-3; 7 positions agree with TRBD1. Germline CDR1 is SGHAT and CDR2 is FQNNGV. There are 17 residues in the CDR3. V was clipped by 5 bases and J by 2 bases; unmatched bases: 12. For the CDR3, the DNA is TGTGCCAGCAGCCCCTCCGGCGGGCAGGGGGCTGGAAACACCATATATTTT. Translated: CASSPSGGQGAGNTIYF.

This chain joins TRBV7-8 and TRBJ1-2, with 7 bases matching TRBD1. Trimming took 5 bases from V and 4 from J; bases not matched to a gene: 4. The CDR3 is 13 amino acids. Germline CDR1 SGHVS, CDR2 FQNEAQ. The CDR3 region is CASSPGTAYGYTF. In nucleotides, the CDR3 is TGTGCCAGCAGCCCGGGGACAGCCTATGGCTACACCTTC.

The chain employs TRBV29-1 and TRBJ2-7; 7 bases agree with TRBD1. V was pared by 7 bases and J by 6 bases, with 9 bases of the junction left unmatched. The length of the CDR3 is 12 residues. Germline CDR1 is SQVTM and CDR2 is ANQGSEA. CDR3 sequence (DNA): TGCAGCGCCGGCAGGGGGTTGGGCGAGCAGTACTTC. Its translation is CSAGRGLGEQYF.

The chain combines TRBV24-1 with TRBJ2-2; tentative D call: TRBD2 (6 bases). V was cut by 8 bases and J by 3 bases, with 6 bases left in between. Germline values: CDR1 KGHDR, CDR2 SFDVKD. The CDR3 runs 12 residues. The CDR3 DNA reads TGTGCCACCACGGGGGACACCGGGGAGCTGTTTTTT. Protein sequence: CATTGDTGELFF.

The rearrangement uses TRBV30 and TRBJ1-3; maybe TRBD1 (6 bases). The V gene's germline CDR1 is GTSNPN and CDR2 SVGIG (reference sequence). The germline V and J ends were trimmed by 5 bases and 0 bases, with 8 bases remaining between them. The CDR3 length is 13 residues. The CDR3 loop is CAWADSSGNTIYF. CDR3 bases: TGTGCCTGGGCGGACAGCTCTGGAAACACCATATATTTT.

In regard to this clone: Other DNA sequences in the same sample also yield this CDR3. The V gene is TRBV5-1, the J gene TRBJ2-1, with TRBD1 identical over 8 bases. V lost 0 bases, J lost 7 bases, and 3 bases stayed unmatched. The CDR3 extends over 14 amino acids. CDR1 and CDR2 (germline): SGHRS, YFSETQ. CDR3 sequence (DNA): TGCGCCAGCAGCTTGGAGCAGGGGGCGAATGAGCAGTTCTTC. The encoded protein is CASSLEQGANEQFF.

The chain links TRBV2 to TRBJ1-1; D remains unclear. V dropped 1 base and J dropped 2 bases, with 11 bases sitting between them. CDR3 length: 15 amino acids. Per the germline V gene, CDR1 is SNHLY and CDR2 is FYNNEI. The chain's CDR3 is CASSEGLVANTEAFF. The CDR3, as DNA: TGTGCCAGCAGTGAAGGGTTAGTCGCAAACACTGAAGCTTTCTTT.

The CDR3, as DNA: TGCAGCGTATCGGGACAGGGGGCAAGCGGGTATGGCTACACCTTC. It translates to CSVSGQGASGYGYTF. The rearrangement uses TRBV29-1 and TRBJ1-2; 12 nucleotides agree with TRBD1. CDR3 length: 15 residues. Unmatched junction bases numbered 10, after V lost 6 bases and J lost 5 bases. CDR1 and CDR2 (germline): SQVTM, ANQGSEA.

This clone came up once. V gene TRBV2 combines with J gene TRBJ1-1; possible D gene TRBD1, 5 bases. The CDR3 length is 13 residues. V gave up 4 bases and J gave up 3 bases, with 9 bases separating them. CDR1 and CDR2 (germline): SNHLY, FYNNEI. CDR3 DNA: TGTGCCAGCAGTGTACGGGGGGACACTGAAGCTTTCTTT. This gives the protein CASSVRGDTEAFF.

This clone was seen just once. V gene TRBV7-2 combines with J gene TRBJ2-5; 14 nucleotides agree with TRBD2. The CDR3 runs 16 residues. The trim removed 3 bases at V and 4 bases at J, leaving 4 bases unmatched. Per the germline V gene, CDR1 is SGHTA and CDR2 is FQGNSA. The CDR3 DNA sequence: TGTGCCAGCAGCTTCCGGACTAGCGGGGGGTTAGAGACCCAGTACTTC. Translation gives CASSFRTSGGLETQYF.

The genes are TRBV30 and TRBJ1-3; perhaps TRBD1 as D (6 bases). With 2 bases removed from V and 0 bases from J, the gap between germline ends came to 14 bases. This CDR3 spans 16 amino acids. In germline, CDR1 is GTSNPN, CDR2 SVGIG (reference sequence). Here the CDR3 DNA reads TGTGCCTGGAGTAAAACAGGGTTAATCTCTGGAAACACCATATATTTT. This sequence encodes CAWSKTGLISGNTIYF. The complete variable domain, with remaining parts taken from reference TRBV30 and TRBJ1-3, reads SQTIHQWPATLVQPVGSPLSLECTVEGTSNPNLYWYRQAAGRGLQLLFYSVGIGQISSEVPQNLSASRPQDRQFILSSKKLLLSDSGFYLCAWSKTGLISGNTIYFGEGSWLTVV.

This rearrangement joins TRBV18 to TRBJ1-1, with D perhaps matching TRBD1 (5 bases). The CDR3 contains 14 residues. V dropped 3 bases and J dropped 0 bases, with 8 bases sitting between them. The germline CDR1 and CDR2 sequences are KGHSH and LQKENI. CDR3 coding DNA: TGTGCCAGCTCACCGGACATGATGAACACTGAAGCTTTCTTT. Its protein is CASSPDMMNTEAFF.

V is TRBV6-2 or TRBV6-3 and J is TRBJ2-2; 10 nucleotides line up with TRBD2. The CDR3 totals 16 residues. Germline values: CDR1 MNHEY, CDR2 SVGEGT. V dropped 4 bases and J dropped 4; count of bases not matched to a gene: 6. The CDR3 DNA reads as TGTGCCAGCAGTTTCTTAGCGGGGGGACGCACCGGGGAGCTGTTTTTT. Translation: CASSFLAGGRTGELFF.

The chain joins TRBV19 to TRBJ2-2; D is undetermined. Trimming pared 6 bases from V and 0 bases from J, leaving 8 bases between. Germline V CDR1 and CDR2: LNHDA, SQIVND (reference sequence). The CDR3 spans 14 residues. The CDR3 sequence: CASRSRTNTGELFF. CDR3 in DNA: TGTGCCAGTAGGTCCAGGACGAACACCGGGGAGCTGTTTTTT. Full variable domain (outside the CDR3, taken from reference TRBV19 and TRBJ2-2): DGGITQSPKYLFRKEGQNVTLSCEQNLNHDAMYWYRQDPGQGLRLIYYSQIVNDFQKGDIAEGYSVSREKKESFPLTVTSAQKNPTAFYLCASRSRTNTGELFFGEGSRLTVL.

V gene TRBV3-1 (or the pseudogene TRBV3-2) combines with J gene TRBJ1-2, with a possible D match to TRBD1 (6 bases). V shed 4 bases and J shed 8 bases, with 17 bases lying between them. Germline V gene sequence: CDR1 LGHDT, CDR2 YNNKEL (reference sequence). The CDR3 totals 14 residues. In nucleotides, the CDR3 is TGTGCCAGCAGCCCCTGGGACACCCACGGGGGCTACACCTTC. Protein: CASSPWDTHGGYTF.

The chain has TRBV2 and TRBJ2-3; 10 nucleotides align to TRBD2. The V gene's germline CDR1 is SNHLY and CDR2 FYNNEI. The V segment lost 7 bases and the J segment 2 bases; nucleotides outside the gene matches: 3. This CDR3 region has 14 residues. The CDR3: CASTGLADTDTQYF. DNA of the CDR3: TGTGCCAGCACAGGACTAGCGGACACAGATACGCAGTATTTT.

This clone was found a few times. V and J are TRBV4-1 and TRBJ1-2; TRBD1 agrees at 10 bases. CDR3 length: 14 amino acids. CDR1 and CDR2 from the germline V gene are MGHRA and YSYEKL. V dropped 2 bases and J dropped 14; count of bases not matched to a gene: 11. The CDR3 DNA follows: TGCGCCAGCAGCCAAACGATCCGGGACAGGGGACAGACCTTC. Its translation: CASSQTIRDRGQTF.

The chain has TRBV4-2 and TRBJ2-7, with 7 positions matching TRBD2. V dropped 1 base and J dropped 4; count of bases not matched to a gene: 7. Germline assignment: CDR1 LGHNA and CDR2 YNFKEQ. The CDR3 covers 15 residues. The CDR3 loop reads CASSQGGLAEYEQYF. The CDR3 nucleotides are TGTGCCAGCAGCCAAGGGGGCCTAGCGGAATACGAGCAGTACTTC.

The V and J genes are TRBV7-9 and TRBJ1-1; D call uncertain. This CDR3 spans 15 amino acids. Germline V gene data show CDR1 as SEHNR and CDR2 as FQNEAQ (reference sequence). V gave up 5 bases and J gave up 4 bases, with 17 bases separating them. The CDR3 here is CASSLDKTETTEAFF. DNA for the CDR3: TGTGCCAGCAGCCTAGACAAAACGGAGACCACTGAAGCTTTCTTT.

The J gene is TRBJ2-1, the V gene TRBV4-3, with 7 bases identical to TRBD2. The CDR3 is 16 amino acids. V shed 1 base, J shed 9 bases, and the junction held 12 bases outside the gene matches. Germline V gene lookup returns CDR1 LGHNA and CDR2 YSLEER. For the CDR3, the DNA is TGCGCCAGCAGCCAAGCCCCGGGAGGAAGGCGTGGTGAGCAGTTCTTC. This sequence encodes CASSQAPGGRRGEQFF.